Listed below are T cell receptor beta chains from one sample, sequenced in a study of blood T cell repertoires in COVID-19. This table comes from immunoSEQ multiplex PCR, and its TCRdb copy is limited to in-frame clones, with some not included. The sample lists roughly 200,000 clones, roughly nine tenths occurring once. Source material: PBMCs or T cells enriched from blood (not recorded which). The origin of the receptors is a woman between 40 and 55 years old with acute COVID-19. The CDR3 runs from the conserved cysteine through the conserved F or W. The order of the fields is V gene, J gene, clone size, D gene, CDR3 DNA, CDR3 protein. D genes are given only for firm matches. Clone size, where shown, is once, few, many, or a class for clones that have expanded.

TRBV6-5	TRBJ1-3	-	-	TGTGCCAGCACCCAAGGACAGCACTCTGGAAACACCATATATTTT	CASTQGQHSGNTIYF
TRBV4-1	TRBJ1-1	-	TRBD1	TGCGCCAGCAGCCAGGGCAGGACAGGAGGGGACCCTCTAATGAACACTGAAGCTTTCTTT	CASSQGRTGGDPLMNTEAFF
TRBV10-3	TRBJ1-2	-	TRBD1	TGTGCCATCAGTGAGCCGATGACAGGGGGCTACACCTTC	CAISEPMTGGYTF
TRBV27	TRBJ2-7	-	TRBD2	TGTGCCAGCAGTGACCACGATGGCGGCCTAGCGGGAGGGCGGGAGCAGTACTTC	CASSDHDGGLAGGREQYF
TRBV27	TRBJ2-4	-	TRBD2	TGTGCCAGCAGTTTAAGGTTAGCGGGAGGGAAAAACATTCAGTACTTC	CASSLRLAGGKNIQYF
TRBV6-1	TRBJ2-5	-	-	TGTGCCAGCAGTGAAATGGGGCAGGTGGGAGAGACCCAGTACTTC	CASSEMGQVGETQYF
TRBV29-1	TRBJ1-4	-	TRBD1	TGCAGCGTTGGGGGGACAGGCGGGAGAGCTAATGAAAAACTGTTTTTT	CSVGGTGGRANEKLFF
TRBV6-5	TRBJ1-6	-	-	TGTGCCAGCAGCCGGGTCGGGGAGTTAGGTTCACCCCTCCACTTT	CASSRVGELGSPLHF
TRBV19	TRBJ1-2	-	-	TGTGCCAGTAGTGAAACAGGGACTAACTATGGCTACACCTTC	CASSETGTNYGYTF
TRBV12-5	TRBJ2-2	-	TRBD1	TGTGCTAGTGGTTTGGTCCGGACAGGGGGGGATACCGGGGAGCTGTTTTTT	CASGLVRTGGDTGELFF
TRBV19	TRBJ2-3	-	-	TGTGCCAGTAGCATCGGGGATACGCAGTATTTT	CASSIGDTQYF
TRBV7-9	TRBJ2-7	-	TRBD2	TGTGCCAGCAGCTTATTAAGCGGGAGAATCGACGAGCAGTACTTC	CASSLLSGRIDEQYF
TRBV2	TRBJ2-7	-	-	TGTGCCAGCAACCTTTTTGAGACAAAGGAGCAGTACTTC	CASNLFETKEQYF
TRBV7-9	TRBJ2-7	-	TRBD2	TGTGCCAGCAGCTTCTCCGGGACTAGCGGGATGTACGAGCAGTACTTC	CASSFSGTSGMYEQYF
TRBV20-1	TRBJ2-1	-	-	TGCAGTGCGCAGCGGGTTTCCGAGCAGTTCTTC	CSAQRVSEQFF
TRBV18	TRBJ2-6	-	-	TGTGCCAGCTCACTGTATAGAGACTCTGGGGCCAACGTCCTGACTTTC	CASSLYRDSGANVLTF
TRBV5-1	TRBJ1-6	-	TRBD1	TGCGCCAGCAGCTTGGGGACAGGGCCGAATTCACCCCTCCACTTT	CASSLGTGPNSPLHF
TRBV5-5	TRBJ2-1	few	TRBD2	TGTGCCAGCACTTTACTAGCGGACAATGAGCAGTTCTTC	CASTLLADNEQFF
TRBV18	TRBJ2-3	-	TRBD2	TGTGCCAGCTCACCAGTACTAGCGGGTACAGATACGCAGTATTTT	CASSPVLAGTDTQYF
TRBV27	TRBJ2-5	-	-	TGTGCCAGCAGTATCCGAGGGATCGGAGAGACCCAGTACTTC	CASSIRGIGETQYF
TRBV4-2	TRBJ2-1	few	TRBD2	TGTGCCAGCAGCCAAGATGGGGCTAGCGGGGTAAATGAGCAGTTCTTC	CASSQDGASGVNEQFF
TRBV6-5	TRBJ2-1	-	TRBD2	TGTGCCAGCGGTCCCAGCGGGAGGAACAATGAGCAGTTCTTC	CASGPSGRNNEQFF
TRBV1	TRBJ2-3	-	-	TGCACCAGCAGCGAACTAGCGGGGGATACAGATACGCAGTATTTT	CTSSELAGDTDTQYF
TRBV9	TRBJ1-3	-	-	TGTGCCAGCAGCGTAGAGAGTTCTCGTCTAAACACCATATATTTT	CASSVESSRLNTIYF
TRBV14	TRBJ2-7	few	-	TGTGCCAGCAGCCCAACCAGAAGCGAGCAGTACTTC	CASSPTRSEQYF
TRBV18	TRBJ2-2	-	-	TGTGCCAGCTCACCAAGACAGAGGGAGCTGTTTTTT	CASSPRQRELFF
TRBV7-9	TRBJ2-2	-	-	TGTGCCAGCAGCTTAGTCAGCGCGAACACCGGGGAGCTGTTTTTT	CASSLVSANTGELFF
TRBV9	TRBJ2-2	-	-	TGTGCCAGCAGCCAAACCGGGACACCGAACACCGGGGAGCTGTTTTTT	CASSQTGTPNTGELFF
TRBV2	TRBJ2-7	once	TRBD2	TGTGCCAGCAGGCCCGGGACTACCCCCTACGAGCAGTACTTC	CASRPGTTPYEQYF
TRBV7-8	TRBJ2-7	once	-	TGTGCCAGCAGCTTAGTGAGATTCTACGAGCAGTACTTC	CASSLVRFYEQYF
TRBV25-1	TRBJ2-2	-	TRBD1	TGTGCCAGCCAAGGACAGGAGGCCGGGGAGCTGTTTTTT	CASQGQEAGELFF
TRBV18	TRBJ2-5	once	TRBD2	TGTGCCAGCTCACCACCGTCCGGGACTAGCGGGTTGGAGACCCAGTACTTC	CASSPPSGTSGLETQYF
TRBV30	TRBJ2-7	few	-	TGTGCCTGGAGCCCAGGGTTTTCGGGCGCCTCCTACGAGCAGTACTTC	CAWSPGFSGASYEQYF
TRBV4-3	TRBJ2-7	-	-	TGCGCCAGCAGCCAAGGATTGGGCGAGAGCTCCTACGAGCAGTACTTC	CASSQGLGESSYEQYF
TRBV7-2	TRBJ2-1	-	TRBD2	TGTGCCAGCAGCTTAGAGGGCAGCGGGAGGAGGGAGCAGTTCTTC	CASSLEGSGRREQFF
TRBV2	TRBJ1-1	-	-	TGTGCCAGCACCCGGTCGGCTGGGGCAGGGAACACTGAAGCTTTCTTT	CASTRSAGAGNTEAFF
TRBV12-3/TRBV12-4	TRBJ2-1	-	TRBD1	TGTGCCAGCAGGACAGGGGCTTACAATGAGCAGTTCTTC	CASRTGAYNEQFF
TRBV7-9	TRBJ2-2	-	-	TGTGCCAGCAGCTTAGCGGGGGCGGACACCGGGGAGCTGTTTTTT	CASSLAGADTGELFF
TRBV6-1	TRBJ2-5	once	-	TGTGCCAGCAGTGAAAGACCAACAGCTGGGGCAGAGACCCAGTACTTC	CASSERPTAGAETQYF
TRBV5-1	TRBJ1-4	-	-	TGCGCCAGCACGGACACCAAAAATGAAAAACTGTTTTTT	CASTDTKNEKLFF
TRBV28	TRBJ1-5	once	TRBD1	TGTGCCAGCAGTTTTTGGGGCAGGGGGCAGGAGCCCCAGCATTTT	CASSFWGRGQEPQHF
TRBV7-9	TRBJ1-3	-	TRBD1	TGTGCCAGCAGCTTACAGGGGGCTGGAAACACCATATATTTT	CASSLQGAGNTIYF
TRBV5-1	TRBJ2-7	-	TRBD1	TGCGCCAGCAGCTTGATGCAGGGGGCATTAGACGAGCAGTACTTC	CASSLMQGALDEQYF
TRBV9	TRBJ2-3	-	TRBD2	TGTGCCAGCAGCGTGGATTGGACTAGCGGGAGATCCATTAGCACAGATACGCAGTATTTT	CASSVDWTSGRSISTDTQYF